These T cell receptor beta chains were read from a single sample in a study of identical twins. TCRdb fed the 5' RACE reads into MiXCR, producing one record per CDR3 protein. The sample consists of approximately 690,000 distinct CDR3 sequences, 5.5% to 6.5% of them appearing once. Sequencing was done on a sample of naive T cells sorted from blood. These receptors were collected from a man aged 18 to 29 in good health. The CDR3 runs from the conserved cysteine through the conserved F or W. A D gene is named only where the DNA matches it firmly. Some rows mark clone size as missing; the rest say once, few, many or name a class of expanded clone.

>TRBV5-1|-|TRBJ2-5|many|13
CASSTAAGETQYF
TGCGCCAGCAGCACCGCAGCAGGAGAGACCCAGTACTTC
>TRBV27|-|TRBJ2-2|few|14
CASGLGGNTGELFF
TGTGCCAGCGGCCTGGGGGGAAACACCGGGGAGCTGTTTTTT
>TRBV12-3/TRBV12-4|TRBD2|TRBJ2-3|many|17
CASRQRILAGNTDTQYF
TGTGCCAGCAGACAACGCATCCTAGCGGGAAACACAGATACGCAGTATTTT
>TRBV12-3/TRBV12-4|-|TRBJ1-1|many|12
CASMSSYTEAFF
TGTGCCAGCATGTCCTCCTACACTGAAGCTTTCTTT
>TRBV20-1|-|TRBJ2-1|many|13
CSARGTRGNEQFF
TGCAGTGCTCGGGGTACCCGGGGGAATGAGCAGTTCTTC
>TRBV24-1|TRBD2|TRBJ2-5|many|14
CATSLSGGWETQYF
TGTGCCACCAGTCTCTCGGGGGGTTGGGAGACCCAGTACTTC
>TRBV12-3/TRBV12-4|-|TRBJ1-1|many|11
CASSSYTEAFF
TGTGCCAGCAGTTCATACACTGAAGCTTTCTTT
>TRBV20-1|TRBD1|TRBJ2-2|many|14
CSARGQGNYEELFF
TGCAGTGCTAGGGGACAGGGGAACTATGAGGAGCTGTTTTTT
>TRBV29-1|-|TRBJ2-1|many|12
CSVPEPQDEQFF
TGCAGCGTCCCGGAACCCCAAGATGAGCAGTTCTTC
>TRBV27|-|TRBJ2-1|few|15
CASIGGLGLYNEQFF
TGTGCCAGCATCGGAGGGTTAGGCCTATACAATGAGCAGTTCTTC
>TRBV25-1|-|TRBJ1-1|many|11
CASSEFQRAFF
TGTGCCAGCAGTGAATTCCAGAGAGCTTTCTTT
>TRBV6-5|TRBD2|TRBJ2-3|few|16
CASSRPTSGGTDTQYF
TGTGCCAGCAGTCGACCGACTAGCGGAGGCACAGATACGCAGTATTTT
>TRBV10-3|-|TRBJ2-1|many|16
CAISDPSLGGAGEQFF
TGTGCCATCAGTGATCCCTCCTTGGGGGGAGCTGGTGAGCAGTTCTTC
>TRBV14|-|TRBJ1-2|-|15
CASSQGRPVNYGYTF
TGTGCCAGCAGCCAAGGGCGGCCAGTTAACTATGGCTACACCTTC
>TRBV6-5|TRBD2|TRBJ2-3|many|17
CASRYLRSTSPTDTQYF
TGTGCCAGCAGGTACCTCAGATCGACTAGCCCCACAGATACGCAGTATTTT
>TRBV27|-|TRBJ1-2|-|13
CASRPGQNYGYTF
TGTGCCAGCAGGCCCGGACAGAACTATGGCTACACCTTC
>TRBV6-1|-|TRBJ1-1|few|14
CASSAVTGMAEAFF
TGTGCCAGCAGCGCCGTCACAGGGATGGCTGAAGCTTTCTTT
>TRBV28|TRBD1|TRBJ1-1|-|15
CASRRTGGQGAEAFF
TGTGCCAGCAGAAGAACTGGGGGACAGGGGGCTGAAGCTTTCTTT
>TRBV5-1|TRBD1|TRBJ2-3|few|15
CASSSDRAHTDTQYF
TGCGCCAGCAGCTCAGACAGGGCCCACACAGATACGCAGTATTTT
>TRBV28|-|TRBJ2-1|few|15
CASKWSGSSYNEQFF
TGTGCCAGCAAGTGGTCGGGCTCGTCCTACAATGAGCAGTTCTTC
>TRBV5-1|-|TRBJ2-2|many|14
CASSLVGNTGELFF
TGCGCCAGCAGCTTGGTAGGAAACACCGGGGAGCTGTTTTTT
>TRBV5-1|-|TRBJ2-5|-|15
CASSFQLGAGETQYF
TGCGCCAGCAGCTTTCAGCTAGGTGCGGGGGAGACCCAGTACTTC
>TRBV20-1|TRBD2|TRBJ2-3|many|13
CSAPAGGTDTQYF
TGCAGTGCCCCCGCGGGGGGGACAGATACGCAGTATTTT
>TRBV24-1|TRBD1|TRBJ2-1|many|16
CATSDFRGRIYNEQFF
TGTGCCACCAGTGATTTCAGGGGGCGAATATACAATGAGCAGTTCTTC
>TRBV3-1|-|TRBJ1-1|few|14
CASSQGFGATEAFF
TGTGCCAGCAGCCAAGGGTTCGGGGCGACTGAAGCTTTCTTT
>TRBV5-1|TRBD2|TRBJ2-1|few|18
CASSLEAGGRSSYNEQFF
TGCGCCAGCAGCTTGGAAGCGGGAGGGCGGAGCTCCTACAATGAGCAGTTCTTC
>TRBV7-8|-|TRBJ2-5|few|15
CASSRSWGALETQYF
TGTGCCAGCAGCCGTAGTTGGGGGGCGTTGGAGACCCAGTACTTC
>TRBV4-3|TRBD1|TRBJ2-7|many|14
CASSRSTGIYEQYF
TGCGCCAGCAGCCGTTCGACAGGGATCTACGAGCAGTACTTC
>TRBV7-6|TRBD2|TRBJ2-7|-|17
CASSLAPSGMSSYEQYF
TGTGCCAGCAGCTTAGCACCCAGCGGGATGAGCTCCTACGAGCAGTACTTC
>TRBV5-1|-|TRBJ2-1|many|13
CASSLEGLDEQFF
TGCGCCAGCAGCTTGGAAGGGCTGGATGAGCAGTTCTTC
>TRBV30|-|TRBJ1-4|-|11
CAWSVLEKLFF
TGTGCCTGGAGTGTTCTGGAAAAACTGTTTTTT
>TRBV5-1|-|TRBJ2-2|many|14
CASSSGQLTGELFF
TGCGCCAGCAGCTCCGGGCAACTGACCGGGGAGCTGTTTTTT
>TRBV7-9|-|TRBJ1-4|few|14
CASSRFPTHEKLFF
TGTGCCAGCAGCCGATTCCCGACTCATGAAAAACTGTTTTTT
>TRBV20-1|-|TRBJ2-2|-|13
CSASGRLSGELFF
TGCAGTGCTAGCGGGCGGCTATCCGGGGAGCTGTTTTTT
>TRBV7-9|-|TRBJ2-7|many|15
CASSGDRDPVYEQYF
TGTGCCAGCAGTGGTGACCGGGACCCAGTCTACGAGCAGTACTTC
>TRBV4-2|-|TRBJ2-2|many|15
CASSQDTTNTGELFF
TGTGCCAGCAGCCAAGATACAACGAACACCGGGGAGCTGTTTTTT
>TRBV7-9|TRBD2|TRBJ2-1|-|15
CASSLRSGSKDEQFF
TGTGCCAGCAGCTTACGTAGCGGGAGTAAGGATGAGCAGTTCTTC
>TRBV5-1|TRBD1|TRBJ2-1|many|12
CASRQGVGKQFF
TGCGCCAGCAGACAGGGGGTGGGCAAGCAGTTCTTC
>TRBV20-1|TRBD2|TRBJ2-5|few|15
CSASRLAGNQETQYF
TGCAGTGCTAGTAGATTAGCGGGTAACCAAGAGACCCAGTACTTC
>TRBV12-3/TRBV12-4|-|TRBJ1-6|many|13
CATTRKANSPLHF
TGTGCCACTACTAGAAAGGCTAATTCACCCCTCCACTTT
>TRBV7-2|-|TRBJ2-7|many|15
CASSLATGSSYEQYF
TGTGCCAGCAGCTTGGCTACAGGGAGCTCCTACGAGCAGTACTTC
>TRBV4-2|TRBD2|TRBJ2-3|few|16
CASSQQTSGSADTQYF
TGTGCCAGCAGCCAACAGACTAGCGGGAGTGCAGATACGCAGTATTTT
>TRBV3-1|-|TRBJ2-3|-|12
CASSQDSHTQYF
TGTGCCAGCAGCCAAGACTCCCATACGCAGTATTTT
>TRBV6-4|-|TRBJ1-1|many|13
CASSDSEGTEAFF
TGTGCCAGCAGTGACTCCGAGGGCACTGAAGCTTTCTTT
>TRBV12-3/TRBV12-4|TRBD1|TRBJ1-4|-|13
CASGGQGGEKLFF
TGTGCCAGCGGTGGACAGGGTGGGGAAAAACTGTTTTTT
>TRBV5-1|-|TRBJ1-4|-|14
CASSPVGTNEKLFF
TGCGCCAGCAGCCCGGTAGGGACGAATGAAAAACTGTTTTTT
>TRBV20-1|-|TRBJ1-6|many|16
CSASSVGSSYNSPLHF
TGCAGTGCTAGTTCAGTGGGGAGCTCCTATAATTCACCCCTCCACTTT
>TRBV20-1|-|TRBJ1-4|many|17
CSARDPGSGGMREKLFF
TGCAGTGCTAGAGATCCCGGGTCCGGAGGGATGAGGGAAAAACTGTTTTTT
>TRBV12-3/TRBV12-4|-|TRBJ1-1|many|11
CASSPTGLAFF
TGTGCCAGCAGCCCTACAGGGTTGGCTTTCTTT
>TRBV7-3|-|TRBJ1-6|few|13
CASSMTWDSPLHF
TGTGCCAGCAGCATGACGTGGGATTCACCCCTCCACTTT
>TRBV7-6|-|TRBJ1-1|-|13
CASHRRMNTEAFF
TGTGCCAGTCACCGGCGGATGAACACTGAAGCTTTCTTT
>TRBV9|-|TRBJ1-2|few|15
CASSVGSGVVRGYTF
TGTGCCAGCAGCGTAGGCTCTGGGGTAGTGCGGGGCTACACCTTC
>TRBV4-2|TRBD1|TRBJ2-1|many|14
CASSQRTGGNEQFF
TGTGCCAGCAGCCAAAGGACAGGGGGAAATGAGCAGTTCTTC